This paragraph covers one T cell receptor beta chain sequence. This sample is part of a study of cytomegalovirus exposure and HLA in healthy donors. V lost 3 bases and J 2 bases, leaving 14 bases between the germline ends. Looked up from germline, CDR1 is ENHRY and CDR2 is SYGVKD. The CDR3 contains 16 residues. Both 60 Vbeta primers and 13 Jbeta primers went into the PCR. TCRdb's table, derived via immunoSEQ multiplex PCR, lists solely in-frame clones and lacks some. The sample has about 170,000 clones, about 75% seen once. The sample taken for sequencing was PBMCs. This chain joins TRBV10-3 and TRBJ1-3; possibly TRBD1 for D (5 bases). The sequence derives from a woman aged 45-60 years in good health and CMV-seropositive. The CDR3 nucleotides read TGTGCCATCAGTGATCGTGGGACTTGGGCTGGAAACACCATATATTTT. Encoded protein: CAISDRGTWAGNTIYF.